The 5 T cell receptor beta chains presented below share a single source sample, sequenced in a study of blood T cell repertoires in COVID-19. Produced via immunoSEQ multiplex PCR; TCRdb's table is partial and in-frame only. The sample holds 310,000 or so clones, about 91% seen once. Material: PBMCs or T cells enriched from blood (not recorded which). These receptors originate from a woman in her late teens or twenties who had recovered from COVID-19.

This chain joins TRBV21-1 and TRBJ2-1; the table's D call, TRBD1, has no DNA check behind it. TRBV21-1 is marked as a pseudogene. This CDR3 has 16 residues. The CDR3 DNA is TGTGCCAGCACCCCGCCTTTTCACAGGGAAATGAATGAGCAGTTCTTC. It specifies CASTPPFHREMNEQFF.

The chain couples TRBV28 to TRBJ2-5; a weak D match, TRBD2 (6 bases). The ends were cut back, 3 bases at V and 1 base at J, with 6 bases in the middle. This CDR3 spans 13 amino acids. Germline V gene lookup returns CDR1 MDHEN and CDR2 SYDVKM. CDR3 amino acids: CASSLGGQETQYF. CDR3 nucleotides: TGTGCCAGCAGTTTGGGGGGCCAAGAGACCCAGTACTTC.

This chain connects TRBV10-3 to TRBJ1-1; no clear D. Per germline, CDR1 ENHRY and CDR2 SYGVKD. Deletions cut 4 bases from V and 0 bases from J, with 9 bases between. CDR3 length equals 14 residues. CDR3 region: CAISAGRVNTEAFF. CDR3 DNA sequence: TGTGCCATCAGTGCGGGGAGGGTGAACACTGAAGCTTTCTTT.

The chain links TRBV27 to TRBJ2-3; 8 positions agree with TRBD1. With V trimmed by 6 bases and J by 0 bases, 11 bases remained unmatched. Germline V CDR1 and CDR2: MNHEY, SMNVEV (reference sequence). The length of the CDR3 is 17 residues. The CDR3 nucleotides read TGTGCCAGCAGCAACCCCCTCGGACAGGGAAGCACAGATACGCAGTATTTT. Translating gives CASSNPLGQGSTDTQYF.

This rearrangement joins TRBV4-3 to TRBJ1-1, with TRBD1 as a possible D gene (5 bases). The CDR3 extends over 14 amino acids. V was cut by 0 bases and J by 4 bases, with 9 bases left in between. Germline CDR1 reads LGHNA; CDR2 reads YSLEER. The chain's CDR3 is CASSQELTVTEAFF. The CDR3, as DNA: TGCGCCAGCAGCCAAGAACTGACAGTCACTGAAGCTTTCTTT.